The TCR beta chain described here comes from a study of T cells in localized non-small cell lung cancer (dated by TCRdb to 2018 to 2021). Concerning the study at large: The study analyzed T cell repertoires of over 200 early-stage NSCLC patients, comparing tumors and uninvolved tumor-adjacent lungs. The cohort comprised 236 treatment-naïve NSCLC patients with resected, localized lung tumors. NSCLC patients had a mean age of roughly 64 years, and 129 were male and more than 90 female.

The CDR3 sequence holds 14 residues, the cysteine and phenylalanine included. Of all the DNA, just the CDR3 is kept, 42 bases in frame from base 1. Looking up the germline V gene (reference sequence) yields CDR1 LNHDA and CDR2 SQIVND. Here V drops 3 bases and J drops 4 bases, and the junction holds 4 bases not matched to any gene. The immunoSEQ Assay was used to sequence TCR beta CDR3 regions from DNA. Processing in the source paper ran as follows. T cell density was computed as TCR beta template counts normalized to usable DNA estimated by amplifying housekeeping genes. Richness was estimated with the preseqR package, extrapolating to 400,000 templates for PBMC samples and 120,000 templates for tissue samples. Clonality was defined by subtracting Pielou's evenness from one. To identify tissue-enriched TCRs, differential abundance testing was run on productive amino-acid clonotypes with a minimum total count of 5 and an alpha of 0.1. The Jaccard Index and the Morisita Overlap Index were used to quantify repertoire overlap between compartments. TCR beta CDR3s were clustered by GLIPH together with public tetramer-defined viral CDR3s, and at least three viral sequences plus V-gene enrichment were required for viral motifs. Held by TCRdb, this immuneACCESS table contains in-frame sequences only and omits some clones. Under half of the omission traces to an unresolved V gene where checked; the cause of the rest is unknown. Clonal size and the V and J genes are those of that table, whereas D and trimming came from the DNA. The sample table lists fewer than 25,000 clones, 88% of them with a count of one. 5.5% to 6.5% of the sample is in the top ten clones.

At diagnosis, peripheral blood, uninvolved tumor-adjacent lung and tumor were collected and stored as a combination of fresh-frozen and FFPE material. Blood samples were analyzed as peripheral blood mononuclear cells for TCR repertoire profiling. On this clone: Which antigen it targets is not known. The sample holds no much larger clone one base away, and base qualities are not on file.

On the study overall, not on this receptor specifically: Multi-region tumor sequencing was not performed, so intratumor heterogeneity could not be excluded. Because the study design was exploratory, TCR variables were selected using unadjusted p-values without false-discovery rate correction. Of the top 100 tumor clones, a median of about 53 were detected in paired uninvolved adjacent lung; about 28 were also among that lung's top 100. Uninvolved tumor-adjacent lung showed the highest T cell clonality, higher than tumor, which suggests more focused antigenic responses in the adjacent lung. Longer overall survival was associated with higher blood T cell density, whereas shorter survival was associated with higher adjacent-lung clonality.

The chain is assembled from TRBV19 and TRBJ1-2, with TRBD1 identical over 8 junction bases. This receptor was obtained from a man aged 40 to 75 with stage II lung adenocarcinoma. The sample in question was PBMCs, obtained before any cancer treatment. The DNA reads TGTGCCAGTAGTATGACCGGGACAGGCTATGGCTACACCTTC. The encoded protein is CASSMTGTGYGYTF.